The rows below give T cell receptor beta chains drawn from one sample of a study of vaccination and CD4 T cells after COVID-19. TCRdb passed the PCR reads through MiXCR, listing each CDR3 protein once. The table lists about 8,600 distinct CDR3 sequences, more than 60% of them singletons. The antigens for these receptors are not known. Sequenced here: cultured CD4+ T cells from blood, sampled after SARS-CoV-2 vaccination. These receptors all come from a human donor with COVID-19. CDR3s include the opening cysteine and the closing phenylalanine or tryptophan. The D gene is left open where the match is weak. The size entry is marked missing in some rows and otherwise reads once, few, many or a size class.

v_call: TRBV19
j_call: TRBJ2-3
d_call: .
clone_size: .
cdr3_nt: TGTGCCAGTAAGCGCGGGACTTTGGGCACAGATACGCAGTATTTT
cdr3_aa: CASKRGTLGTDTQYF

v_call: TRBV7-6
j_call: TRBJ2-1
d_call: TRBD1
clone_size: once
cdr3_nt: TGTGCCAGCAGCTCAACTAGGGGACAGAGATACAATGAGCAGTTCTTC
cdr3_aa: CASSSTRGQRYNEQFF

v_call: TRBV7-2
j_call: TRBJ2-3
d_call: .
clone_size: medium-sized
cdr3_nt: TGTGCCAGCAGCTTTCTGGGGGTGAGCACAGATACGCAGTATTTT
cdr3_aa: CASSFLGVSTDTQYF

v_call: TRBV5-1
j_call: TRBJ2-1
d_call: .
clone_size: .
cdr3_nt: TGCGCCAGCAGCTTAGCAACCGCCGGTGAGCAGTTCTTC
cdr3_aa: CASSLATAGEQFF

v_call: TRBV20-1
j_call: TRBJ2-1
d_call: TRBD2
clone_size: .
cdr3_nt: TGCAGTGCTAGAGTAGCCCTAGCGGGGGATAATGAGCAGTTCTTC
cdr3_aa: CSARVALAGDNEQFF

v_call: TRBV6-1
j_call: TRBJ2-1
d_call: TRBD1
clone_size: .
cdr3_nt: TGTGCCAGCACCCGGACAGGGGGCCAGAATGAGCAGTTCTTC
cdr3_aa: CASTRTGGQNEQFF

v_call: TRBV20-1
j_call: TRBJ2-7
d_call: TRBD1
clone_size: .
cdr3_nt: TGCAGTGCTAGTCGGTCGGGTCAGGGGGCCTACGAGCAGTACTTC
cdr3_aa: CSASRSGQGAYEQYF

v_call: TRBV18
j_call: TRBJ2-3
d_call: .
clone_size: .
cdr3_nt: TGTGCCAGCTCACCTCAGGATACGCAGTATTTT
cdr3_aa: CASSPQDTQYF

v_call: TRBV7-2
j_call: TRBJ1-5
d_call: .
clone_size: .
cdr3_nt: TGTGCCGGCAGCTTTAGCTCAGGGGTTGGTCAGCCCCAGCATTTT
cdr3_aa: CAGSFSSGVGQPQHF

v_call: TRBV4-3
j_call: TRBJ1-1
d_call: .
clone_size: .
cdr3_nt: TGCGCCAGCAGCCCTCAAGGAGGGAACACTGAAGCTTTCTTT
cdr3_aa: CASSPQGGNTEAFF

v_call: TRBV6-1
j_call: TRBJ2-5
d_call: .
clone_size: .
cdr3_nt: TGTGCCAGCAGACCGCAATTAGGGGGCCAAGAGACCCAGTACTTC
cdr3_aa: CASRPQLGGQETQYF

v_call: TRBV20-1
j_call: TRBJ1-2
d_call: .
clone_size: .
cdr3_nt: TGCAGTGTCCCCCGACCGATGGAGGGCTATGGCTACACCTTC
cdr3_aa: CSVPRPMEGYGYTF

v_call: TRBV6-2/TRBV6-3
j_call: TRBJ2-3
d_call: .
clone_size: .
cdr3_nt: TGTGCCAGCAGTGAACAGCGGGATACGCAGTATTTT
cdr3_aa: CASSEQRDTQYF

v_call: TRBV20-1
j_call: TRBJ2-3
d_call: .
clone_size: few
cdr3_nt: TGCAGTGCTAGAGAAGGTAGCCTAGGGGGCACAGATACGCAGTATTTT
cdr3_aa: CSAREGSLGGTDTQYF

v_call: TRBV12-3/TRBV12-4
j_call: TRBJ1-1
d_call: .
clone_size: .
cdr3_nt: TGTGCCAGCAGTTTAGATCTGACTGAAGCTTTCTTT
cdr3_aa: CASSLDLTEAFF

v_call: TRBV4-1
j_call: TRBJ2-3
d_call: .
clone_size: few
cdr3_nt: TGCGCCAGCAGCCCCCTCGATCCGAATACGCAGTATTTT
cdr3_aa: CASSPLDPNTQYF

v_call: TRBV7-2
j_call: TRBJ2-1
d_call: TRBD2
clone_size: .
cdr3_nt: TGTGCCAGCAGCTTAGTAAGCGGGGGGTCCTACAATGAGCAGTTCTTC
cdr3_aa: CASSLVSGGSYNEQFF

v_call: TRBV7-3
j_call: TRBJ2-3
d_call: TRBD1
clone_size: few
cdr3_nt: TGTGCCAGCAGCCCGGACAGGGAAAGTCAGCAGTATTTT
cdr3_aa: CASSPDRESQQYF

v_call: TRBV20-1
j_call: TRBJ2-3
d_call: TRBD2
clone_size: .
cdr3_nt: TGCAGTGCTAGCATCTTATCAGCGGGGGCAGCGGGCCCAGATACGCAGTATTTT
cdr3_aa: CSASILSAGAAGPDTQYF

v_call: TRBV20-1
j_call: TRBJ1-6
d_call: TRBD1
clone_size: few
cdr3_nt: TGCAGTGCCAAGAGACAGGGTTTAAATTCACCCCTCCACTTT
cdr3_aa: CSAKRQGLNSPLHF

v_call: TRBV7-2
j_call: TRBJ2-5
d_call: .
clone_size: .
cdr3_nt: TGTGCCAGCAGCAAAGGCGGACCCATGCAAGAGACCCAGTACTTC
cdr3_aa: CASSKGGPMQETQYF

v_call: TRBV10-1
j_call: TRBJ2-3
d_call: TRBD1
clone_size: .
cdr3_nt: TGCGCCAGCAGTATAGGGGGCTTGGGCACAGATACGCAGTATTTT
cdr3_aa: CASSIGGLGTDTQYF

v_call: TRBV6-2/TRBV6-3
j_call: TRBJ1-6
d_call: .
clone_size: .
cdr3_nt: TGTGCCAGCAGTTATGGCCTCGGACCCCTCCACTTT
cdr3_aa: CASSYGLGPLHF